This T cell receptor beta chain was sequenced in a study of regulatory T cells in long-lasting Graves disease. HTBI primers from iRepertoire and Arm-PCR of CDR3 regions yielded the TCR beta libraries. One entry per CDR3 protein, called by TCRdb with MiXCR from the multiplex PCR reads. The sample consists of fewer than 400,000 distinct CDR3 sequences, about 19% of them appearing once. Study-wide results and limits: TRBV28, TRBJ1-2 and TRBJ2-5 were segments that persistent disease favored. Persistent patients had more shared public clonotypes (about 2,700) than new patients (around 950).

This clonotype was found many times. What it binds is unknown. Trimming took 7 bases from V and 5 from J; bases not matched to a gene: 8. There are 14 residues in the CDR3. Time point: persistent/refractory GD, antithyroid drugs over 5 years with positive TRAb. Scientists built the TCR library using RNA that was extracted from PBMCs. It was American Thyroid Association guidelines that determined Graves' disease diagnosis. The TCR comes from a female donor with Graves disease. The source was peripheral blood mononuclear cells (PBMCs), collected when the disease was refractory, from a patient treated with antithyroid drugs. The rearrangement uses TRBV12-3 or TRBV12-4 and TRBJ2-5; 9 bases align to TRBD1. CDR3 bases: TGTGCCAGCATAAGTCTGGGGACAGGGGAGACCCAGTACTTC. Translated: CASISLGTGETQYF.